This T cell receptor beta chain stems from a study of shared clonotypes between healthy human individuals. The V end lost 7 bases, the J end lost 1 base, and 10 bases lay between the germline ends. Germline loops: CDR1 MNHNS, CDR2 SASEGT. The CDR3 is made up of 14 amino acids. Here immunoSEQ multiplex PCR was the method, and the copy in TCRdb shows in-frame clones only, minus some. Of approximately 440,000 clones in the sample, 60% to 80% were seen once. The donor population consisted of healthy HIV-negative adults with no recent acute infections or vaccinations. The chain uses TRBV6-1 and TRBJ1-4; weak D call: TRBD1 (5 bases). What was sequenced was PBMCs. The TCR originated in a woman aged 40 to 50 in good health. Some clones in this sample may be carry-over from other donors' samples. CDR3 in amino acids: CASTRQLTNEKLFF. The CDR3 DNA reads as TGTGCCAGCACCCGACAGTTAACTAATGAAAAACTGTTTTTT.